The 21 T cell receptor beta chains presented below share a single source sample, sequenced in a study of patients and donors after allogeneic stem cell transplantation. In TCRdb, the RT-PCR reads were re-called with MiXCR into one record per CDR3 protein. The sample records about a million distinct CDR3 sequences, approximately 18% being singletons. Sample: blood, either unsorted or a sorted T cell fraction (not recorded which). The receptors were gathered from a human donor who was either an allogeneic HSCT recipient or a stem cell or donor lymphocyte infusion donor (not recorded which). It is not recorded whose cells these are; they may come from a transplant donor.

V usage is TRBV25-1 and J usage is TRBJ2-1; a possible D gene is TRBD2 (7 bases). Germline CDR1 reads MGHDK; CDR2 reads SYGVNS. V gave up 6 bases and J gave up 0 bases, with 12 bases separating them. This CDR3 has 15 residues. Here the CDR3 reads CASRGGGFSYNEQFF. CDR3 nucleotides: TGTGCCAGCAGGGGGGGGGGCTTCTCCTACAATGAGCAGTTCTTC.

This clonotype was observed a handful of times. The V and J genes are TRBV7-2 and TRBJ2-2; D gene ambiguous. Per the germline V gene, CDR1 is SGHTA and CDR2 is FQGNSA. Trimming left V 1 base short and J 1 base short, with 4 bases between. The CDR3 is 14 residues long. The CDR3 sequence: CASSLGWNTGELFF. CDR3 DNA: TGTGCCAGCAGCTTAGGATGGAACACCGGGGAGCTGTTTTTT.

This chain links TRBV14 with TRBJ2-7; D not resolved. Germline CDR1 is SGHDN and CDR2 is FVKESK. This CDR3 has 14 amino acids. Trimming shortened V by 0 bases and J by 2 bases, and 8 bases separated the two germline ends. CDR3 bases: TGTGCCAGCAGCCAAGATCCACCAACCTACGAGCAGTACTTC. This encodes CASSQDPPTYEQYF.

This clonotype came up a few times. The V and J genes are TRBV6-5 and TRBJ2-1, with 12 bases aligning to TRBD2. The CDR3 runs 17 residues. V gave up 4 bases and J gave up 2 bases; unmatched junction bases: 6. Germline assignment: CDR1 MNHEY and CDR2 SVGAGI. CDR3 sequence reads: CASSSRLAGAAYNEQFF. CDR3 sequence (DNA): TGTGCCAGCAGTTCAAGACTAGCGGGGGCCGCCTACAATGAGCAGTTCTTC.

DNA for the CDR3: TGTGCCAGCAGATCCTCGGGACAGGGGCATCAGCCCCAGCATTTT. As protein: CASRSSGQGHQPQHF. This rearrangement joins TRBV12-3 or TRBV12-4 to TRBJ1-5, with 10 bases aligning to TRBD1. The CDR3 spans 15 residues. Unmatched junction bases numbered 7, after V lost 6 bases and J lost 5 bases.

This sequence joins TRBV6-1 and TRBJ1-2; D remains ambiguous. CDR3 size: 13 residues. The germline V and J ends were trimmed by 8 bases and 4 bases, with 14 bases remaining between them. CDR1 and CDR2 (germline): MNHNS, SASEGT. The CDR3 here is CASGRGLGYGYTF. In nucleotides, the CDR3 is TGTGCCAGCGGGAGAGGGTTAGGCTATGGCTACACCTTC.

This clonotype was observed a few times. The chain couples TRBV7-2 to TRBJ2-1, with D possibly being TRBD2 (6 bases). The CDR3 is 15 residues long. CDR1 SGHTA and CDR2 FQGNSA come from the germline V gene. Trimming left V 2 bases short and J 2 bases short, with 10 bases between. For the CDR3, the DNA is TGTGCCAGCAGCTTAAGCGGGTTCCCCTACAATGAGCAGTTCTTC. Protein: CASSLSGFPYNEQFF.

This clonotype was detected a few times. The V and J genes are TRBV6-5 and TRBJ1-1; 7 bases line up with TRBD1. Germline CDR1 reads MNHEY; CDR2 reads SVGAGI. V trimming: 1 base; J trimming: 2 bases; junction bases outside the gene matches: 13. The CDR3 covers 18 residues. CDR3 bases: TGTGCCAGCAGTTACTATCAGATGAAACGACAGGGAAACACTGAAGCTTTCTTT. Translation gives CASSYYQMKRQGNTEAFF.

The CDR3 here is CASNAGLAGLEQFF. The CDR3 DNA follows: TGTGCCAGCAACGCCGGACTAGCGGGTCTTGAGCAGTTCTTC. The V gene is TRBV12-3 or TRBV12-4, the J gene TRBJ2-1, with 11 bases identical to TRBD2. V was pared by 7 bases and J by 9 bases, with 8 bases of the junction left unmatched. The CDR3 is 14 residues long.

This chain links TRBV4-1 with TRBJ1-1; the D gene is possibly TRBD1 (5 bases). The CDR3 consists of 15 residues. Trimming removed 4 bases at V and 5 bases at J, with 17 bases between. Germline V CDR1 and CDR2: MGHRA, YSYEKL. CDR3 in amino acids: CASSLPGTKGTEAFF. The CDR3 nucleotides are TGCGCCAGCAGCCTACCGGGGACGAAGGGGACTGAAGCTTTCTTT.

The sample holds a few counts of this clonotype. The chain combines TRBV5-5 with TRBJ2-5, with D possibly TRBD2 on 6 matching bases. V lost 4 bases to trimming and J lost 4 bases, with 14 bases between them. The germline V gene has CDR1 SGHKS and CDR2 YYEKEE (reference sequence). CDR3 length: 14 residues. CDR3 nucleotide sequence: TGTGCCAGCAGCATCTCTCAGGGAGGAGAGACCCAGTACTTC. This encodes CASSISQGGETQYF.

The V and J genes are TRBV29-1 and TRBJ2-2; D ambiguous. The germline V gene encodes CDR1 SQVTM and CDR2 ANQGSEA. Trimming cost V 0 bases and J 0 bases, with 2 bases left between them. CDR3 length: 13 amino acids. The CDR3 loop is CSVEESNTGELFF. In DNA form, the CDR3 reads TGCAGCGTTGAAGAGTCGAACACCGGGGAGCTGTTTTTT.

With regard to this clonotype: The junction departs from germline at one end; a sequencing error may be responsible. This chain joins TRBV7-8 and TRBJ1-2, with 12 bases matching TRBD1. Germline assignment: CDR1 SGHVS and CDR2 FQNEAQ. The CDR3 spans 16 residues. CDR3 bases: TGTGCCAGCAGCGTAGCCCGGGGACAGGGGGCGTTTGGCTACACCTTC. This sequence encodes CASSVARGQGAFGYTF.

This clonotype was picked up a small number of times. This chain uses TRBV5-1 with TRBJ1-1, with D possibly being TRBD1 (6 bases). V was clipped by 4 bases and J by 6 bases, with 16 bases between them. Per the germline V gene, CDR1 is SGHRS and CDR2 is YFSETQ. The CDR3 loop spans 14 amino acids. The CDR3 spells CASSLKQGSPEAFF. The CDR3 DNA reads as TGCGCCAGCAGCCTTAAACAGGGTAGTCCTGAAGCTTTCTTT.

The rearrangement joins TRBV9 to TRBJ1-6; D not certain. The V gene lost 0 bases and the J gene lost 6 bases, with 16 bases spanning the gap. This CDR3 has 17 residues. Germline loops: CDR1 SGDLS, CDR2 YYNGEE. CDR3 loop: CASSVEGPNLPNSPLHF. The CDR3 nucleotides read TGTGCCAGCAGCGTAGAAGGTCCAAACTTACCTAATTCACCCCTCCACTTT.

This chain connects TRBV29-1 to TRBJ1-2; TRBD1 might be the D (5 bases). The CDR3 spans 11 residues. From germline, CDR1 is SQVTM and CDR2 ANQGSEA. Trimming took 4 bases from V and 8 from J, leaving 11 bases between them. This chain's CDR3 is CSVAGRGGYTF. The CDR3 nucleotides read TGCAGCGTTGCAGGGCGTGGAGGCTACACCTTC.

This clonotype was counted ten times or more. CDR3 in DNA: TGCAGCGCTAGAGGACCAAACCAAGAGACCCAGTACTTC. Its translation: CSARGPNQETQYF. The chain couples TRBV29-1 to TRBJ2-5; D is ambiguous. The CDR3 contains 13 residues. The germline V gene has CDR1 SQVTM and CDR2 ANQGSEA. V was pared by 7 bases and J by 0 bases, with 12 bases between.

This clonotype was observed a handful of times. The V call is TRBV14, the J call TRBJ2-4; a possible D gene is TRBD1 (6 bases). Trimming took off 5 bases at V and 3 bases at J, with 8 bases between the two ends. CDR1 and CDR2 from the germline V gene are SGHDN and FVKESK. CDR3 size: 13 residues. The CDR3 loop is CASSKGHKNIQYF. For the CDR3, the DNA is TGTGCCAGCAGCAAGGGACACAAAAACATTCAGTACTTC. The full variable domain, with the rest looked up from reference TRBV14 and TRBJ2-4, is EAGVTQFPSHSVIEKGQTVTLRCDPISGHDNLYWYRRVMGKEIKFLLHFVKESKQDESGMPNNRFLAERTGGTYSTLKVQPAELEDSGVYFCASSKGHKNIQYFGAGTRLSVL.

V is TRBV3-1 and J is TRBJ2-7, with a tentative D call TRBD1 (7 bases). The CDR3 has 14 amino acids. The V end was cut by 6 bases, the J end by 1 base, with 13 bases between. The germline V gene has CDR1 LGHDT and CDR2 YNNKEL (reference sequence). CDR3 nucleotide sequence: TGTGCCAGCAGTCCAGGGGGGAAGTCCTACGAGCAGTACTTC. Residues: CASSPGGKSYEQYF.

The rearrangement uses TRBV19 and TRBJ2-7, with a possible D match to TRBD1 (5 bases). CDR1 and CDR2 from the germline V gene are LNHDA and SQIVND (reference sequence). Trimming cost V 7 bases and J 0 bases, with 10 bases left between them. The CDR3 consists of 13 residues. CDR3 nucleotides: TGTGCCAGTATTGGACAAAGCTCCTACGAGCAGTACTTC. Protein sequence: CASIGQSSYEQYF.

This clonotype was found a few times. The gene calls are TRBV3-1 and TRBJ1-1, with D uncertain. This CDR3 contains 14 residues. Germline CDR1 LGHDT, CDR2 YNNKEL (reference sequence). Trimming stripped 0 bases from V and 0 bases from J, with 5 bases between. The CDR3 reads CASSQDNLNTEAFF. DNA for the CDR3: TGTGCCAGCAGCCAAGATAACCTGAACACTGAAGCTTTCTTT. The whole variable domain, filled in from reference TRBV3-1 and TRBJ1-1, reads DTAVSQTPKYLVTQMGNDKSIKCEQNLGHDTMYWYKQDSKKFLKIMFSYNNKELIINETVPNRFSPKSPDKAHLNLHINSLELGDSAVYFCASSQDNLNTEAFFGQGTRLTVV.